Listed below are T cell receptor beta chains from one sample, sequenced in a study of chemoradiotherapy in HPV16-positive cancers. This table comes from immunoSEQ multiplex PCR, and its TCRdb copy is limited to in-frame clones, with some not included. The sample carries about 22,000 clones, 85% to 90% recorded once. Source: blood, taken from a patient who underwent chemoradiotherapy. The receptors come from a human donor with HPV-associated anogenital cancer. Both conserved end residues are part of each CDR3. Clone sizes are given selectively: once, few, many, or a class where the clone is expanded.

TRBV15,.,CATSLTESLYGYTF
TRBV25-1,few,CASSEMRAFF
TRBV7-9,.,CASSPPGTGRGNTIYF
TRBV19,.,CASSIGQNNYGYTF
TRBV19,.,CASSKGTGGPRETQYF
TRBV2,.,CASSEASGTIHQPQHF
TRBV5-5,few,CASSLKFGTGPGGSETQYF
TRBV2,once,CASTGGGTGGQPQHF
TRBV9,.,CASSADPRGSGEKLFF
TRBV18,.,CASSPQGASTQPQHF
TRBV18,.,CASSPNQGADTQYF
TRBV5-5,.,CASSLAETQYF
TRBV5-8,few,CASSLGSQPGNQPQHF
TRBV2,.,CASTLTRYTGELFF
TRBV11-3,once,CASRSSIRGNEKLFF
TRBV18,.,CASSPRTSGGVIGSSADTQYF
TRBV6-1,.,CASSSGPGAANEQFF
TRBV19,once,CASSIYGIGANYGYTF
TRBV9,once,CASSSILNEQFF
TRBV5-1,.,CATGVGDISQPQHF
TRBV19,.,CASSIGQGFSNQPQHF
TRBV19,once,CASAETGTGWRWTSYGSYGYTF
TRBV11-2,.,CASSLSPPGTQYF
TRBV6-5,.,CASSRSGANVLTF
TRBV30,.,CAWGTSGGIQETQYF
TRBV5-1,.,CASSLAISGQDGYTF
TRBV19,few,CASSQGVRAQHF
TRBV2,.,CASSETGLDQPQHF
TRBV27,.,CASSLPGLAGGSEQYF
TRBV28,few,CASTRTSGGQETQYF
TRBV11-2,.,CASSLEWGRNSPLHF
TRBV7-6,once,CASSAENSGNTIYF
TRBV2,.,CASSELGRSNYGYTF
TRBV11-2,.,CASSLLAGRRNTEAFF
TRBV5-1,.,CASREGGRGTDTQYF
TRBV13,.,CASSPTRVGGTDTQYF
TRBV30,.,CAWSVGSTDTQYF
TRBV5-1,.,CASSIGTGPYQETQYF
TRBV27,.,CASTERGDPGWINEKLFF